Listed here are 24 T cell receptor beta chains from one sample, sequenced in a study of blood T cell repertoires in COVID-19. The repertoire was sequenced with immunoSEQ multiplex PCR; TCRdb's copy has only in-frame clones and lacks some. The data show around 81,000 clones, 80% seen once. Sequencing was carried out using peripheral blood. The source is a human donor in a cohort sampled during active COVID-19.

The V and J genes are TRBV7-3 and TRBJ1-6; D is perhaps TRBD1 (6 bases). The germline CDR1 and CDR2 sequences are SGHTA and FQGTGA. The length of the CDR3 is 14 residues. The germline V and J ends were trimmed by 3 bases and 7 bases, with 10 bases remaining between them. The CDR3 is CASSLDRLNSPLHF. For the CDR3, the DNA is TGTGCCAGCAGCTTGGACAGACTCAATTCACCCCTCCACTTT.

The rearrangement uses TRBV30 and TRBJ1-2; D is possibly TRBD1 (6 bases). The V gene lost 1 base and the J gene lost 1 base, with 13 bases spanning the gap. The CDR3 covers 15 residues. Germline V gene lookup returns CDR1 GTSNPN and CDR2 SVGIG (reference sequence). In DNA form, the CDR3 reads TGTGCCTGGAGTGGCAAGGCAGGGGTTAACTATGGCTACACCTTC. Translating it yields CAWSGKAGVNYGYTF.

The chain joins TRBV27 to TRBJ2-1, with 7 bases fitting TRBD1. Germline assignment: CDR1 MNHEY and CDR2 SMNVEV (reference sequence). The CDR3 runs to 14 residues. After removal of 6 bases from V and 6 bases from J, the junction contained 8 bases not matched to a gene. Written as DNA, the CDR3 is TGTGCCAGCAGCAGGGGGACAGCTACCAATGAGCAGTTCTTC. Translation gives CASSRGTATNEQFF.

This chain joins TRBV3-1 (or the pseudogene TRBV3-2) and TRBJ2-1; TRBD1 matches at 7 bases. Looked up from germline, CDR1 is LGHDT and CDR2 is YNNKEL (reference sequence). V lost 2 bases and J lost 3; bases outside the gene matches: 4. The CDR3 spans 15 residues. CDR3 sequence: CASSQTGVIYNEQFF. DNA of the CDR3: TGTGCCAGCAGCCAAACAGGGGTTATCTACAATGAGCAGTTCTTC.

This sequence joins TRBV7-2 and TRBJ2-3, with 8 bases matching TRBD2. Germline V gene sequence: CDR1 SGHTA, CDR2 FQGNSA. J lost 2 bases, V lost 7 bases, and 14 bases had no gene match. This CDR3 has 17 amino acids. CDR3 nucleotides: TGTGCCAGCAAACCCCCCGGGGCGGGGGGCCCCACAGATACGCAGTATTTT. Protein sequence: CASKPPGAGGPTDTQYF.

V and J are TRBV6-1 and TRBJ2-2; no clear D. Germline CDR1 MNHNS, CDR2 SASEGT. The V and J ends lost 4 bases and 4 bases respectively, with 16 bases between them. The CDR3 extends over 16 amino acids. Written as DNA, the CDR3 is TGTGCCAGCAGTGCGCGGCAGTTGTTCGGCACCGGGGAGCTGTTTTTT. It specifies CASSARQLFGTGELFF.

This sequence joins TRBV7-2 and TRBJ2-7, with 7 bases identical to TRBD2. V was pared by 4 bases and J by 5 bases, with 5 bases of the junction left unmatched. This CDR3 has 13 amino acids. Germline CDR1 and CDR2: SGHTA and FQGNSA. CDR3 nucleotide sequence: TGTGCCAGCAGCTCCCGGGGGGTCAACGAGCAGTACTTC. Translating it yields CASSSRGVNEQYF.

The chain is built from TRBV12-2 and TRBJ2-4; TRBD2, as called in the table, went unchecked against the DNA. TRBV12-2 is an annotated pseudogene. CDR3 length: 17 residues. The CDR3 coding sequence is TGTGCAAGTCGCCCTAGAGGACTCCTACGAGCCAAAAACATTCAGTACTTC. This codes for CASRPRGLLRAKNIQYF.

The chain recombines TRBV27 with TRBJ2-1; 10 positions match TRBD2. Unmatched junction bases numbered 14, after V lost 7 bases and J lost 5 bases. Germline-derived CDR1 and CDR2 are MNHEY and SMNVEV (reference sequence). The CDR3 is 17 residues long. The CDR3 protein is CASIGFLSGRYDNEQFF. The CDR3 bases are TGTGCCAGCATCGGATTCCTTAGCGGGAGGTACGACAATGAGCAGTTCTTC.

This clone was found once. The chain employs TRBV5-4 and TRBJ2-7; 7 bases align to TRBD2. The junction had 4 bases not matched to a gene; V was cut back by 0 bases and J by 4 bases. The CDR3 totals 14 residues. In germline, CDR1 is SGHNT, CDR2 YYREEE (reference sequence). The CDR3 DNA reads as TGTGCCAGCAGCTTGGAAGGGACTATTTACGAGCAGTACGTC. This codes for CASSLEGTIYEQYV.

In this sample, this clone turned up once. This chain uses TRBV5-1 with TRBJ2-3, with D perhaps matching TRBD1 (6 bases). CDR1 is SGHRS, CDR2 YFSETQ, per germline. The CDR3 is 17 amino acids. The V end lost 0 bases, the J end lost 5 bases, and 19 bases lay between the germline ends. The CDR3 region has the DNA TGCGCCAGCAGCTTGGCTCCACAGGGAACGGGTCAAGATACGCAGTATTTT. It specifies CASSLAPQGTGQDTQYF. The full variable domain, completed using reference TRBV5-1 and TRBJ2-3, is KAGVTQTPRYLIKTRGQQVTLSCSPISGHRSVSWYQQTPGQGLQFLFEYFSETQRNKGNFPGRFSGRQFSNSRSEMNVSTLELGDSALYLCASSLAPQGTGQDTQYFGPGTRLTVL.

The V gene is TRBV3-1 (or the pseudogene TRBV3-2), the J gene TRBJ1-2, with a tentative D call TRBD1 (5 bases). Germline CDR1 and CDR2: LGHDT and YNNKEL (reference sequence). The ends were cut back, 0 bases at V and 2 bases at J, with 13 bases in the middle. This CDR3 region has 16 residues. The CDR3 DNA sequence: TGTGCCAGCAGCCAAGAAAGACGGGGGTCGAACTATGGCTACACCTTC. This gives the protein CASSQERRGSNYGYTF.

The CDR3 loop reads CASTPFAGDTDTQYF. CDR3 sequence (DNA): TGTGCCAGTACCCCCTTTGCGGGGGACACAGATACGCAGTATTTT. This chain links TRBV19 with TRBJ2-3, with 7 bases matching TRBD2. CDR1 is LNHDA, CDR2 SQIVND, per germline (reference sequence). CDR3 length: 15 amino acids. V was clipped by 7 bases and J by 2 bases; unmatched bases: 9.

This clone was recorded once. The chain couples TRBV6-5 to TRBJ1-4, with D maybe TRBD1 (6 bases). Trimming left V 0 bases short and J 8 bases short, with 13 bases between. Per the germline V gene, CDR1 is MNHEY and CDR2 is SVGAGI. The CDR3 sequence is 15 residues long. CDR3 loop: CASSYSNTGTEKLFF. As DNA, the CDR3 is TGTGCCAGCAGTTACTCCAATACCGGGACAGAAAAACTGTTTTTT.

The chain employs TRBV6-5 and TRBJ1-6, with TRBD1 matching 9 bases. Unmatched junction bases numbered 0, after V lost 4 bases and J lost 11 bases. Germline V gene lookup returns CDR1 MNHEY and CDR2 SVGAGI. The CDR3 spans 12 residues. CDR3 in amino acids: CASSWTGAPLHF. The CDR3 nucleotides read TGTGCCAGCAGTTGGACAGGGGCACCCCTCCACTTT.

This clone was counted once. This CDR3 is also generated by other DNA sequences in the sample. This chain uses TRBV9 with TRBJ1-1, with 9 bases identical to TRBD1. Germline lookup yields CDR1 SGDLS and CDR2 YYNGEE. The V and J ends lost 2 bases and 0 bases, in that order; junction bases with no gene match: 2. CDR3 length equals 15 residues. The CDR3 region has the DNA TGTGCCAGCAGCGTGGGGACAGGGTTGAACACTGAAGCTTTCTTT. Its protein product is CASSVGTGLNTEAFF.

There are a few counts of this clone. The chain recombines TRBV3-1 (or the pseudogene TRBV3-2) with TRBJ2-3, with 12 bases lining up with TRBD2. Germline V lookup: CDR1 LGHDT, CDR2 YNNKEL (reference sequence). This CDR3 is built from 20 residues. V lost 1 base and J lost 2; bases outside the gene matches: 13. CDR3 in amino acids: CASSQVTATSGRHYTDTQYF. Here the CDR3 DNA reads TGTGCCAGCAGCCAAGTCACGGCGACTAGCGGGAGACATTACACAGATACGCAGTATTTT.

This chain uses TRBV18 with TRBJ1-3; a weak D match, TRBD1 (6 bases). Trimming left V 0 bases short and J 3 bases short, with 12 bases between. This CDR3 has 16 residues. CDR1 and CDR2 (germline): KGHSH, LQKENI. CDR3 sequence reads: CASSPPFQGNGNTIYF. The CDR3 nucleotides are TGTGCCAGCTCACCACCCTTTCAGGGGAATGGAAACACCATATATTTT.

This clone has a handful of counts. The rearrangement uses TRBV27 and TRBJ2-1; 9 bases are a match to TRBD1. Trimming cost V 5 bases and J 6 bases; bases outside gene matches: 14. Germline V CDR1 and CDR2: MNHEY, SMNVEV (reference sequence). CDR3 length equals 17 residues. CDR3 residues: CASSRHIPGQGPNEQFF. The CDR3 region has the DNA TGTGCCAGCAGTCGCCATATTCCGGGACAGGGCCCCAATGAGCAGTTCTTC.

The chain links TRBV5-4 to TRBJ1-2; TRBD1 matches at 9 bases. The CDR3 has 13 residues. Germline assignment: CDR1 SGHNT and CDR2 YYREEE (reference sequence). Trimming removed 5 bases from V and 8 bases from J; junction bases left unmatched: 7. The CDR3 coding sequence is TGTGCCAGCAGAGACAGGGGGTTAGGCGGCTACACCTTC. Its protein product is CASRDRGLGGYTF.

The J gene is TRBJ2-1, the V gene TRBV30, with D possibly TRBD2 on 6 matching bases. Trimming pared 1 base from V and 0 bases from J, leaving 10 bases between. The CDR3 runs to 15 residues. Germline values: CDR1 GTSNPN, CDR2 SVGIG (reference sequence). CDR3 sequence (DNA): TGTGCCTGGAGTGGGGGACTTAGCTCCTACAATGAGCAGTTCTTC. This codes for CAWSGGLSSYNEQFF.

This clone was detected once. The genes are TRBV12-5 and TRBJ1-2; perhaps TRBD1 as D (5 bases). CDR1 is LGHNT and CDR2 is FRNRAP in the germline V gene. The CDR3 length is 15 residues. Trimming shortened V by 0 bases and J by 4 bases, and 12 bases separated the two germline ends. This CDR3 is CASGLVQKGLYGYTF. DNA of the CDR3: TGTGCTAGTGGTTTGGTACAAAAGGGGCTCTATGGCTACACCTTC.

This rearrangement joins TRBV14 to TRBJ2-5; 9 nucleotides line up with TRBD2. The CDR3 runs to 14 residues. V shed 5 bases, J shed 2 bases, and the junction held 3 bases outside the gene matches. Germline V CDR1 and CDR2: SGHDN, FVKESK. DNA for the CDR3: TGTGCCAGCAGCGACCTAGCGGGACAAGAGACCCAGTACTTC. Protein: CASSDLAGQETQYF.

The chain joins TRBV30 to TRBJ2-3; 8 bases align to TRBD1. The V gene end was trimmed by 5 bases and the J gene end by 1 base; junction bases not matched to a gene: 8. The CDR3 length is 15 residues. CDR1 and CDR2 from the germline V gene are GTSNPN and SVGIG (reference sequence). Here the CDR3 DNA reads TGTGCCTGGGGTCAGACAGGGGCGGGCACAGATACGCAGTATTTT. This gives the protein CAWGQTGAGTDTQYF.